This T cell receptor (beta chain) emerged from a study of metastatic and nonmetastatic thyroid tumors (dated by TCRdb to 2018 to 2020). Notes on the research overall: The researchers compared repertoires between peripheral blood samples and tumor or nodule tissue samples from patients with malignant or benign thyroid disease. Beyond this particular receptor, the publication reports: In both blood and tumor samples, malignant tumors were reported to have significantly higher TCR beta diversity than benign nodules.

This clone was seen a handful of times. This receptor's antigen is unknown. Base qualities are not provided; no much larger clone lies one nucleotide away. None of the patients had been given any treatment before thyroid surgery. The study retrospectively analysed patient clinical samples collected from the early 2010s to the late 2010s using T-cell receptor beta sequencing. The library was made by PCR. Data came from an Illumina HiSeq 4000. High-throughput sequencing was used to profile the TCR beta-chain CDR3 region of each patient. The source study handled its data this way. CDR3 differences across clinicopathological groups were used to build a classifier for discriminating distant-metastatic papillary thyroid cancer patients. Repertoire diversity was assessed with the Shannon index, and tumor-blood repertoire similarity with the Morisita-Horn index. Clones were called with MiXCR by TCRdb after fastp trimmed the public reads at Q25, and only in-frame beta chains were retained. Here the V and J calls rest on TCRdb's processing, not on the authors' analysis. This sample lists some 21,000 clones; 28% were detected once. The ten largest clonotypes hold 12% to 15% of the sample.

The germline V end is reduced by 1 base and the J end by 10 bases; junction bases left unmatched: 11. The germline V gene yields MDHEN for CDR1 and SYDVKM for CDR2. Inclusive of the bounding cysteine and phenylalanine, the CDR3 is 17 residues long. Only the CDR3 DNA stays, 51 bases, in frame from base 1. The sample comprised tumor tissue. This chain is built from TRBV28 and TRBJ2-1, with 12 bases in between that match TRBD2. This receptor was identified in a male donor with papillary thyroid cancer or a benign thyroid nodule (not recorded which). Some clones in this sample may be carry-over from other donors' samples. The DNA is TGTGCCAGCAGTTTATTCTCCTCTGGACTAGCGGGAACAGAGCAGTTCTTC. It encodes CASSLFSSGLAGTEQFF.